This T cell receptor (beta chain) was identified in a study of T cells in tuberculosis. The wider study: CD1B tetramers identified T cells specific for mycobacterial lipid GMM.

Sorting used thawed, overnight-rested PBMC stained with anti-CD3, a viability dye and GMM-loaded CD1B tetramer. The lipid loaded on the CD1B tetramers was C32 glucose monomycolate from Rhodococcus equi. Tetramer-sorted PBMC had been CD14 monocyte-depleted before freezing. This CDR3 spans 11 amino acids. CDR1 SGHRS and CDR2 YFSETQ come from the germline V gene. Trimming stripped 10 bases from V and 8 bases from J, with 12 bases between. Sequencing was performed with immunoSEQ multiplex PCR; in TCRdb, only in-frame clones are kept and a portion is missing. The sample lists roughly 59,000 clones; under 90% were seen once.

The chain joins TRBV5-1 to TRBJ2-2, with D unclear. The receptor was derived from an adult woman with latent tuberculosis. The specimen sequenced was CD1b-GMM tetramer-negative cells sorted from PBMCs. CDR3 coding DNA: TGCGCCTCCTCTGAGATAGGGGAGCTGTTTTTT. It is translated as CASSEIGELFF.